What follows are 8 T cell receptor beta chains derived from one specimen sequenced in a study of T-cell memory formation after mild COVID-19. TCRdb reanalysed the 5' RACE reads using MiXCR and keeps one entry per CDR3 protein. This table holds hundreds of thousands of distinct CDR3 sequences, 18% found once. The specimen was PBMCs or a T cell subset sorted from them (not recorded which). These receptors all come from a man aged 18-30 years who had mild COVID-19 (a few samples of this study predate the infection). Cell type and time point are not known.

This clonotype was observed a handful of times. The V and J genes are TRBV6-1 and TRBJ2-3; D call uncertain. V was cut by 2 bases and J by 3 bases, with 15 bases left in between. This CDR3 spans 16 amino acids. Germline CDR1 and CDR2: MNHNS and SASEGT. CDR3 sequence (DNA): TGTGCCAGCAGTGAATTCCCGCCAGTTTCTACAGATACGCAGTATTTT. The encoded protein is CASSEFPPVSTDTQYF.

CDR3 sequence (DNA): TGTGCCAGCAGCCGGGCAGGGACAGGGGGCAAGCTTGGCTATGGCTACACCTTC. Translating gives CASSRAGTGGKLGYGYTF. The chain combines TRBV4-2 with TRBJ1-2; 12 bases agree with TRBD1. V was clipped by 4 bases and J by 4 bases; unmatched bases: 13. Per the germline V gene, CDR1 is LGHNA and CDR2 is YNFKEQ. The CDR3 spans 18 residues.

This clonotype has more than one count but fewer than ten. The V and J genes are TRBV28 and TRBJ2-2; a possible D gene is TRBD2 (6 bases). This CDR3 is 16 amino acids long. CDR1 is MDHEN and CDR2 is SYDVKM in the germline V gene. Trimming removed 6 bases at V and 1 base at J, with 15 bases between. The CDR3 spells CASSPGGVMNTGELFF. The CDR3 region has the DNA TGTGCCAGCAGCCCCGGAGGGGTCATGAACACCGGGGAGCTGTTTTTT.

This clonotype was recorded a few times. The chain uses TRBV5-1 and TRBJ1-1; 7 bases are shared with TRBD1. The germline CDR1 and CDR2 sequences are SGHRS and YFSETQ. The length of the CDR3 is 14 residues. J was trimmed by 4 bases and V by 2 bases; bases with no gene match: 5. The DNA of the CDR3 is TGCGCCAGCAGCTTCTCAGGGGGTCCCACTGAAGCTTTCTTT. Its protein product is CASSFSGGPTEAFF.

This clonotype was counted a few times. DNA for the CDR3: TGTGCCAGCATCGATGGGGCCACTGAAGCTTTCTTT. This encodes CASIDGATEAFF. The V and J genes are TRBV12-3 or TRBV12-4 and TRBJ1-1, with D maybe TRBD1 (5 bases). This CDR3 is 12 amino acids long. The V end lost 7 bases, the J end lost 4 bases, and 10 bases lay between the germline ends.

V and J are TRBV29-1 and TRBJ2-1; 11 bases are a match to TRBD2. The V segment lost 8 bases and the J segment 8 bases; nucleotides outside the gene matches: 11. The germline CDR1 and CDR2 sequences are SQVTM and ANQGSEA. There are 14 residues in the CDR3. The CDR3: CSLGLAGRFDEQFF. CDR3 sequence (DNA): TGCAGCCTAGGACTAGCGGGCCGTTTTGATGAGCAGTTCTTC.

This chain uses TRBV6-2 or TRBV6-3 with TRBJ2-5; possibly TRBD1 for D (6 bases). Looked up from germline, CDR1 is MNHEY and CDR2 is SVGEGT. The CDR3 has 15 residues. Trimming stripped 6 bases from V and 9 bases from J, with 23 bases between. This CDR3 is CASSLSLRGSEAQYF. The CDR3 nucleotides are TGTGCCAGCAGCTTGAGCCTCAGGGGATCTGAGGCCCAGTACTTC.

This clonotype showed up many times. This sequence joins TRBV5-1 and TRBJ2-2, with D unclear. CDR3 length: 13 amino acids. Trimming pared 6 bases from V and 1 base from J, leaving 7 bases between. Germline CDR1 is SGHRS and CDR2 is YFSETQ. CDR3 nucleotide sequence: TGCGCCAGCAAGGTGGGGAACACCGGGGAGCTGTTTTTT. Protein sequence: CASKVGNTGELFF.